This T cell receptor beta chain appears in the sequencing data of a study of vaccination and CD4 T cells after COVID-19. Study as a whole: Post-COVID draws came a median approximately 94 days after diagnosis (range 35 to 161).

The Oncomine TCR Beta short-read assay was applied to DNA of cultured CD4+ T cells. TCRdb passed the PCR reads through MiXCR, listing each CDR3 protein once. The sample contains 20,000 or so distinct CDR3 sequences, 20% to 30% of which appear only once. This clonotype ranks as medium-sized. Its antigen is still unknown. The germline V gene has CDR1 MNHNS and CDR2 SASEGT. The CDR3 covers 15 residues. J was trimmed by 3 bases and V by 7 bases; bases with no gene match: 8. Treatment of the sample: 10-day PBMC culture with coronavirus spike peptide pools or control peptides (ViraFEST assay). The specimen sequenced was cultured CD4+ T cells from blood. This rearrangement joins TRBV6-1 to TRBJ1-5; the match to TRBD1 covers 8 bases. The sequence was obtained from a human donor with COVID-19. The CDR3 sequence: CASKLNRGANQPQHF. CDR3 coding DNA: TGTGCCAGCAAACTAAACAGGGGGGCCAATCAGCCCCAGCATTTT.